Listed below are T cell receptor beta chains from one sample, sequenced in a study of shared clonotypes between healthy human individuals. Profiling relied on immunoSEQ multiplex PCR, and the TCRdb table lists in-frame clones only, not all of them. The sample holds around 1.4 million clones, 98% seen once. Sequenced: naive CD4+ T cells sorted from blood. These receptors all stem from a man younger than 45 in good health. Both conserved end residues are part of each CDR3. A D gene is named only where the DNA matches it firmly. Part of the rows lack a size; the others show once, few, many or a class for expanded clones.

d_call	v_call	clone_size	j_call	cdr3_nt	cdr3_aa
-	TRBV5-4	-	TRBJ1-4	TGTGCCAGCAGCTCCCGGGACAATGAAAAACTGTTTTTT	CASSSRDNEKLFF
-	TRBV7-8	once	TRBJ2-7	TGTGCCAGCAGCTTAGTAGTGGTGAACGAGCAGTACTTC	CASSLVVVNEQYF
-	TRBV5-5	-	TRBJ2-7	TGTGCCAGCAGCCCTGATATCTACGAGCAGTACTTC	CASSPDIYEQYF
TRBD1	TRBV18	-	TRBJ2-7	TGTGCCAGCTCTGACTCTGGACAGGACTCCTACGAGCAGTACTTC	CASSDSGQDSYEQYF
-	TRBV30	-	TRBJ1-5	TGTGCCTGGAGTGAAGGGTCTGTGGATCAGCCCCAGCATTTT	CAWSEGSVDQPQHF
-	TRBV5-4	-	TRBJ2-1	TGTGCCAGCAGCTTGATAAACAATGAGCAGTTCTTC	CASSLINNEQFF
-	TRBV7-2	once	TRBJ1-1	TGTGCCAGCAGCTTACGCGGTAGGGGTCTGAACACTGAAGCTTTCTTT	CASSLRGRGLNTEAFF
-	TRBV7-9	-	TRBJ2-5	TGTGCCAGCAGCTTAGGGACTGTCGAACCCCAAAAGTACTTC	CASSLGTVEPQKYF
TRBD1	TRBV4-1	-	TRBJ2-3	TGCGCCAGCAGCCAAGACCCTCCGGGGACAGGGGCGGCAGATACGCAGTATTTT	CASSQDPPGTGAADTQYF
TRBD1	TRBV2	-	TRBJ2-3	TGTGCCAGCAGTGAAGATCAGGGGGCCACAGATACGCAGTATTTT	CASSEDQGATDTQYF
-	TRBV2	once	TRBJ1-1	TGTGCCAGCAGTGAAGGGAGGCAGACTTACACTGAAGCTTTCTTT	CASSEGRQTYTEAFF
-	TRBV20-1	-	TRBJ1-5	TGCAGTGCTACCCGATCGGAGCCCCAGCATTTT	CSATRSEPQHF
-	TRBV21-1	-	TRBJ2-5	TGTGCCAGCAGCAAGCAGGGGGTAATGGAGACCCAGTACTTC	CASSKQGVMETQYF
-	TRBV18	-	TRBJ1-5	TGTGCCAGCTCACCCGGCAGGGACCAGCCCCAGCATTTT	CASSPGRDQPQHF
-	TRBV7-9	-	TRBJ2-7	TGTGCCAGCAGCTTAGCCGTACGGGAGCAGTACTTC	CASSLAVREQYF
TRBD1	TRBV5-6	-	TRBJ2-7	TGTGCCAGCAGCTGGCAACCGAGGACAGGGTACACCTACGAGCAGTACTTC	CASSWQPRTGYTYEQYF
-	TRBV19	-	TRBJ2-7	TGTGCCAGTAGTAAGGGACATGAGGGCCCCTACGAGCAGTACTTC	CASSKGHEGPYEQYF
-	TRBV4-3	-	TRBJ2-7	TGCGCCAGCAGCCAAGGATTAACCGGACCGCCATACGAGCAGTACTTC	CASSQGLTGPPYEQYF
-	TRBV18	few	TRBJ2-7	TGTGCCAGCTCACCACTGATAGGTCCCGAGCAGTACTTC	CASSPLIGPEQYF
-	TRBV5-1	-	TRBJ2-2	TGCGCCAGCAGCCTCAACGGGGAGCTGTTTTTT	CASSLNGELFF
TRBD2	TRBV27	-	TRBJ2-1	TGTGCCAGCAGTTCCCCGCTGACTAGCGGGAGCTACAATGAGCAGTTCTTC	CASSSPLTSGSYNEQFF
TRBD2	TRBV19	-	TRBJ2-2	TGTGCCAGTAGTGGATCTAGCGGGAGATCCACCGGGGAGCTGTTTTTT	CASSGSSGRSTGELFF
-	TRBV19	-	TRBJ1-2	TGTGCCAGTAGTATAAGCGCCGGGACCCAAGGCTATGGCTACACCTTC	CASSISAGTQGYGYTF
-	TRBV28	-	TRBJ1-1	TGTGCCAGCCGCCTGACCGATGTGAACACTGAAGCTTTCTTT	CASRLTDVNTEAFF
-	TRBV10-1	-	TRBJ2-7	TGCGCCAGCAGTGCTCGGACTACCAACTCCTACGAGCAGTACTTC	CASSARTTNSYEQYF
-	TRBV7-8	-	TRBJ2-3	TGTGCCAGCAGCTTACTTTTGGGCTTAGGCCCTACAGATACGCAGTATTTT	CASSLLLGLGPTDTQYF
TRBD2	TRBV30	-	TRBJ2-7	TGTGCCTGGAGCCTCCGCGGGGGGGTACCCTACGAGCAGTACTTC	CAWSLRGGVPYEQYF
-	TRBV21-1	-	TRBJ2-4	TGTGCCAGCAGCAATCGGGTCAGGGGAAAGGCCAAAAACATTCAGTACTTC	CASSNRVRGKAKNIQYF
-	TRBV18	-	TRBJ2-2	TGTGCCAGCTCACCGAGGACCGGGGAGCTGTTTTTT	CASSPRTGELFF
TRBD1	TRBV19	-	TRBJ1-3	TGTGCCAGTAGTATGGACAGGGGGCCTGGAAACACCATATATTTT	CASSMDRGPGNTIYF
-	TRBV5-4	-	TRBJ2-7	TGTGCCAGCAACGCTCTCCCAGTCGCGGGGATACACTACGAGCAGTACTTC	CASNALPVAGIHYEQYF
-	TRBV7-2	-	TRBJ1-5	TGTGCCAGCAGCTTAGGACAGCCTGATCAGCCCCAGCATTTT	CASSLGQPDQPQHF
-	TRBV5-1	-	TRBJ2-5	TGCGCCAGCAGCTTGATCTTTCGGGAGACCCAGTACTTC	CASSLIFRETQYF
TRBD2	TRBV29-1	once	TRBJ2-1	TGCAGCGTTGGGCCCCGACTAGCGGGCGGGTCTGAGCAGTTCTTC	CSVGPRLAGGSEQFF
-	TRBV5-1	-	TRBJ2-2	TGCGCCAGCAGCCTGACCGGGACTGGGTCCACCGGGGAGCTGTTTTTT	CASSLTGTGSTGELFF
TRBD2	TRBV5-8	-	TRBJ2-7	TGTGCCAGCAGCCATACTAGCGGGAGGGCCTACGAGCAGTACTTC	CASSHTSGRAYEQYF
TRBD2	TRBV29-1	-	TRBJ2-5	TGCAGCGTAGAACCAACGGGACTAGCGGGGGATCTGTACCAAGAGACCCAGTACTTC	CSVEPTGLAGDLYQETQYF
-	TRBV28	-	TRBJ1-5	TGTGCCAGCGACTCCAGGGGCAATCAGCCCCAGCATTTT	CASDSRGNQPQHF
-	TRBV7-6	-	TRBJ2-3	TGTGCCAGCAGCTTACCAGCCGGTCTCAGTGGGACAGATACGCAGTATTTT	CASSLPAGLSGTDTQYF
TRBD1	TRBV18	-	TRBJ2-7	TGTGCCAGCTCACCACGGTTTGGACAGGGGATCGTCGAGCAGTACTTC	CASSPRFGQGIVEQYF
-	TRBV7-9	-	TRBJ2-1	TGTGCCAGCAGCTTACTCGGGAATTCCTACAATGAGCAGTTCTTC	CASSLLGNSYNEQFF
-	TRBV6-1	-	TRBJ2-1	TGTGCCAGCAGTGAGGGAATTGGGGACTTACAGTTCTTC	CASSEGIGDLQFF
-	TRBV2	-	TRBJ2-7	TGTGCCAGCAGTAGACATGGCGAGCAGTACTTC	CASSRHGEQYF
-	TRBV7-9	-	TRBJ1-1	TGTGCCAGCAGCTTAGAGGCAGGGAAGATGAACACTGAAGCTTTCTTT	CASSLEAGKMNTEAFF
-	TRBV27	-	TRBJ1-1	TGTGCCAGCAGTTTATGGGGGGGTACGATGAACACTGAAGCTTTCTTT	CASSLWGGTMNTEAFF
TRBD2	TRBV5-1	-	TRBJ2-1	TGCGCCAGCAGCTTGGGATCTAGCGGAACCTACAATGAGCAGTTCTTC	CASSLGSSGTYNEQFF
-	TRBV4-3	-	TRBJ2-6	TGCGCCAGCAGCCAAGGGGGGAATGGGGCCAACGTCCTGACTTTC	CASSQGGNGANVLTF
TRBD2	TRBV11-3	-	TRBJ2-1	TGTGCCAGCAGCTTTACTAGCGGGAGCGGTGAGCAGTTCTTC	CASSFTSGSGEQFF
-	TRBV27	-	TRBJ1-3	TGTGCCAGCAGTTATAATTCAGGGTTCTCTGGAAACACCATATATTTT	CASSYNSGFSGNTIYF
-	TRBV5-1	-	TRBJ2-6	TGCGCCAGCAGCCTCATGGATGGGGCCAACGTCCTGACTTTC	CASSLMDGANVLTF
-	TRBV28	-	TRBJ1-1	TGTGCCAGCAGTTGGGGAGGGAGGGAAGCTTTCTTT	CASSWGGREAFF
-	TRBV5-1	-	TRBJ2-1	TGCGCCAGCAGCAAATCCGGGACGGATACCTACAATGAGCAGTTCTTC	CASSKSGTDTYNEQFF